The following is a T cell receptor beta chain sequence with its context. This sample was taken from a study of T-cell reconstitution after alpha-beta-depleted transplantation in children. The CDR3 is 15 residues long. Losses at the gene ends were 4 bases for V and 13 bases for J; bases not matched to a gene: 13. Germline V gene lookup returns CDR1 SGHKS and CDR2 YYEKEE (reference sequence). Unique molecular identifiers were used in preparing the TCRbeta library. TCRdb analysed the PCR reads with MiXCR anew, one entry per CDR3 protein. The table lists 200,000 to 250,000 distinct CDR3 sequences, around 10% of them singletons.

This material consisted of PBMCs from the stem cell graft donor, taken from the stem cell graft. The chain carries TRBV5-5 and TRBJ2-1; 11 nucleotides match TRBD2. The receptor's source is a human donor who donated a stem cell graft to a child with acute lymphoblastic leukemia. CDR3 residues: CASSLVAGGPHYQFF. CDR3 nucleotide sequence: TGTGCCAGCAGCCTCGTAGCGGGGGGGCCGCATTATCAGTTCTTC.